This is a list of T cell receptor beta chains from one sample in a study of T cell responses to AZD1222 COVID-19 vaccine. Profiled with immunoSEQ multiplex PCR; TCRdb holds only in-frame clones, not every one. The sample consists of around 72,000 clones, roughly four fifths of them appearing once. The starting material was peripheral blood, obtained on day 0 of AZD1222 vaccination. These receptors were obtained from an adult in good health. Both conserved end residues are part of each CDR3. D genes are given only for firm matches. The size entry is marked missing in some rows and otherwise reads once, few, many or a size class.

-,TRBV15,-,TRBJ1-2,TGTGCCACCAGCAGAACAGGGCTTGAGGGCTACACCTTC,CATSRTGLEGYTF
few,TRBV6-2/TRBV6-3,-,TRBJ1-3,TGTGCCAGCAGCACCCCTCGGCGGGGACGAAACACCATATATTTT,CASSTPRRGRNTIYF
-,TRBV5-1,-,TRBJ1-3,TGCGCCAGCAGCTCTCAGGCAGGCTCTGGAAACACCATATATTTT,CASSSQAGSGNTIYF
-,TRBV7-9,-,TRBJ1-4,TGTGCCAGCAGCTTCTCACAGAAGAATAATGAAAAACTGTTTTTT,CASSFSQKNNEKLFF
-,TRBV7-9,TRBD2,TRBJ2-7,TGTGCCAGCAGCCATCGACTAGCGGGGAGCTACGAGCAGTACTTC,CASSHRLAGSYEQYF
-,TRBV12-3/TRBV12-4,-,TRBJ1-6,TGTGCCAGCAGTTTACAGGGAAATTCACCCCTCCACTTT,CASSLQGNSPLHF
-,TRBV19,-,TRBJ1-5,TGTGCCAGTAGTGCCCTCCCCGGGAGCAATCAGCCCCAGCATTTT,CASSALPGSNQPQHF
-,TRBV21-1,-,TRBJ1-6,TGTGCCAGCAGCAATGAGAGGACAGGTCGATATAATTCACCCCTCCACTTT,CASSNERTGRYNSPLHF
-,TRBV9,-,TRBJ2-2,TGTGCCAGCAGCGTAGTGACAGGAGAGGGCGGGGAGCTGTTTTTT,CASSVVTGEGGELFF
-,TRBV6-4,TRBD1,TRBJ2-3,TGTGCCAGCAGTGACGGGACAGGGATCACAGATACGCAGTATTTT,CASSDGTGITDTQYF
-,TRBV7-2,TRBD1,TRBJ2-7,TGTGCCAGCAGCTTAGCGAGAGGGCAGGGGGCGCGGCAGTACTTC,CASSLARGQGARQYF